The 17 T cell receptor beta chains reported below all come from one sample, sequenced in a study of cytomegalovirus exposure and HLA in healthy donors. Primers: 60 Vbeta forward and 13 Jbeta reverse. Clones were read by immunoSEQ multiplex PCR, and TCRdb kept only the in-frame ones, dropping some. Here the sample spans about 200,000 clones, about 13% being singletons. The sample taken for sequencing was PBMCs. All receptors come from a man between 50 and 59 years old in good health and CMV-seropositive.

This clone has more than one count but fewer than ten. The V gene is TRBV28, the J gene TRBJ2-7; TRBD1 aligns across 9 bases. The CDR3 length is 14 residues. Germline assignment: CDR1 MDHEN and CDR2 SYDVKM. V was pared by 4 bases and J by 6 bases, with 7 bases of the junction left unmatched. Here the CDR3 reads CASSSGDRAGEQYV. DNA of the CDR3: TGTGCCAGCAGTTCGGGGGACAGGGCCGGCGAGCAGTACGTC.

This clone was recorded a few times. The chain has TRBV25-1 and TRBJ1-4; 10 bases match TRBD1. With V trimmed by 5 bases and J by 7 bases, 7 bases remained unmatched. The germline CDR1 and CDR2 sequences are MGHDK and SYGVNS. This CDR3 comprises 15 residues. This CDR3 is CASSTGGQGSEKLFF. The CDR3, as DNA: TGTGCCAGCAGTACGGGGGGACAGGGGTCTGAAAAACTGTTTTTT.

This clone was recorded a few times. The chain couples TRBV5-1 to TRBJ2-1, with D hard to call. Trimming stripped 4 bases from V and 4 bases from J, with 9 bases between. The germline V gene encodes CDR1 SGHRS and CDR2 YFSETQ. The length of the CDR3 is 13 residues. CDR3 sequence (DNA): TGCGCCAGCAGCGATGGAGTTTACAATGAGCAGTTCTTC. Its protein product is CASSDGVYNEQFF.

This clone was seen more than once but under ten times. The J gene is TRBJ1-6, the V gene TRBV5-6; no clear D. The germline V gene encodes CDR1 SGHDT and CDR2 YYEEEE. The V end lost 0 bases, the J end lost 6 bases, and 10 bases lay between the germline ends. The CDR3 length is 15 residues. The CDR3 DNA is TGTGCCAGCAGCTTGGTGCGGGGTGCTAATTCACCCCTCCACTTT. Protein product: CASSLVRGANSPLHF.

This clone showed up just a few times. V gene TRBV11-2 combines with J gene TRBJ2-5, with a tentative D call TRBD1 (6 bases). There are 13 residues in the CDR3. V was shortened by 4 bases and J by 4 bases, with 10 bases between the two germline ends. Looked up from germline, CDR1 is SGHAT and CDR2 is FQNNGV. The CDR3 nucleotides are TGTGCCAGCAGCTCAACGGACAGAGAGACCCAGTACTTC. Amino acids: CASSSTDRETQYF.

This chain joins TRBV28 and TRBJ2-2; the D gene is possibly TRBD2 (6 bases). The germline V gene encodes CDR1 MDHEN and CDR2 SYDVKM. The CDR3 loop spans 14 amino acids. V was pared by 2 bases and J by 10 bases, with 14 bases between. CDR3 loop: CASSLVGRQVELFF. Written as DNA, the CDR3 is TGTGCCAGCAGTTTAGTGGGGAGGCAAGTGGAGCTGTTTTTT.

This clone was detected only a few times. The chain uses TRBV30 and TRBJ2-3, with D possibly being TRBD2 (6 bases). The length of the CDR3 is 15 residues. Trimming cost V 0 bases and J 2 bases, with 12 bases left between them. The germline V gene encodes CDR1 GTSNPN and CDR2 SVGIG (reference sequence). CDR3 sequence: CAWSVQGTSTDTQYF. CDR3 DNA sequence: TGTGCCTGGAGTGTACAAGGGACTTCCACAGATACGCAGTATTTT.

The chain carries TRBV29-1 and TRBJ2-1; TRBD2 is a possible D gene (6 bases). The CDR3 spans 14 residues. From germline, CDR1 is SQVTM and CDR2 ANQGSEA. V was shortened by 5 bases and J by 5 bases, with 16 bases between the two germline ends. The CDR3: CSVSRGTGNNEQFF. CDR3 in DNA: TGCAGCGTTTCCCGGGGGACGGGCAACAATGAGCAGTTCTTC.

This clone has just a few counts. This chain uses TRBV6-5 with TRBJ1-6, with 7 bases that match TRBD1. This CDR3 has 14 residues. CDR1 MNHEY and CDR2 SVGAGI come from the germline V gene. V shed 5 bases and J 9 bases; nucleotides not matched to a gene: 7. The CDR3 loop is CASSDRERGSPLHF. In nucleotides, the CDR3 is TGTGCCAGCAGTGACAGGGAAAGAGGTTCACCCCTCCACTTT.

This clone was seen more than once but under ten times. This chain uses TRBV5-1 with TRBJ1-3; no clear D gene. Germline V gene data show CDR1 as SGHRS and CDR2 as YFSETQ. The V gene lost 4 bases and the J gene lost 4 bases, with 15 bases spanning the gap. CDR3 length: 15 residues. CDR3 bases: TGCGCCAGCAGCGTGCGGGAGGGCGCCGGAAACACCATATATTTT. This gives the protein CASSVREGAGNTIYF.

The chain is built from TRBV18 and TRBJ1-5; 7 positions match TRBD1. The CDR3 spans 17 residues. After removal of 4 bases from V and 0 bases from J, the junction contained 9 bases not matched to a gene. The germline gives CDR1 KGHSH, CDR2 LQKENI. CDR3 DNA: TGTGCCAGCTCACTCACCGGGACAGACTATAGCAATCAGCCCCAGCATTTT. As protein: CASSLTGTDYSNQPQHF.

This clone came up a few times. The CDR3: CASRGHRGPNTEAFF. The CDR3 DNA reads as TGTGCCAGCAGGGGCCACAGGGGGCCGAACACTGAAGCTTTCTTT. This sequence joins TRBV7-9 and TRBJ1-1, with 9 bases identical to TRBD1. Unmatched junction bases numbered 6, after V lost 6 bases and J lost 1 base. Looked up from germline, CDR1 is SEHNR and CDR2 is FQNEAQ (reference sequence). The CDR3 loop spans 15 amino acids.

The V gene is TRBV29-1, the J gene TRBJ2-3; the D gene is possibly TRBD1 (5 bases). From germline, CDR1 is SQVTM and CDR2 ANQGSEA. V was cut by 6 bases and J by 4 bases, with 11 bases left in between. CDR3 size: 12 residues. DNA for the CDR3: TGCAGCGTCCACCTACAGGCAGATACGCAGTATTTT. Translating gives CSVHLQADTQYF.

This clone was recorded a few times. This sequence joins TRBV27 and TRBJ2-7; 7 nucleotides agree with TRBD1. Germline V gene sequence: CDR1 MNHEY, CDR2 SMNVEV (reference sequence). The trim removed 3 bases at V and 6 bases at J, leaving 8 bases unmatched. This CDR3 spans 14 amino acids. CDR3 DNA sequence: TGTGCCAGCAGTTTTAGGAACAGGGGCTCCGAGCAGTACTTC. Its translation: CASSFRNRGSEQYF.

This clone was counted a few times. The chain employs TRBV7-9 and TRBJ2-7; no clear D. CDR1 is SEHNR, CDR2 FQNEAQ, per germline (reference sequence). The CDR3 has 13 amino acids. The ends were cut back, 8 bases at V and 6 bases at J, with 17 bases in the middle. For the CDR3, the DNA is TGTGCCAGCCGGCGGTCGGAAGGCAGCGAGCAGTACGTC. It translates to CASRRSEGSEQYV.

This clone has more than one count but fewer than ten. V usage is TRBV15 and J usage is TRBJ2-1; 7 nucleotides match TRBD2. V lost 5 bases, J lost 16 bases, and 14 bases stayed unmatched. This CDR3 comprises 13 residues. Germline CDR1 LNHNV, CDR2 YYDKDF (reference sequence). Here the CDR3 reads CATSGSIPAGRFF. CDR3 nucleotide sequence: TGTGCCACCAGCGGGTCCATTCCAGCGGGGAGATTCTTC.

The chain recombines TRBV18 with TRBJ1-2; 8 bases agree with TRBD1. The trim removed 5 bases at V and 2 bases at J, leaving 1 base unmatched. The CDR3 has 13 residues. Germline CDR1 KGHSH, CDR2 LQKENI. The CDR3 here is CASSGDRNYGYTF. The CDR3 nucleotides are TGTGCCAGCTCAGGGGACAGGAACTATGGCTACACCTTC.